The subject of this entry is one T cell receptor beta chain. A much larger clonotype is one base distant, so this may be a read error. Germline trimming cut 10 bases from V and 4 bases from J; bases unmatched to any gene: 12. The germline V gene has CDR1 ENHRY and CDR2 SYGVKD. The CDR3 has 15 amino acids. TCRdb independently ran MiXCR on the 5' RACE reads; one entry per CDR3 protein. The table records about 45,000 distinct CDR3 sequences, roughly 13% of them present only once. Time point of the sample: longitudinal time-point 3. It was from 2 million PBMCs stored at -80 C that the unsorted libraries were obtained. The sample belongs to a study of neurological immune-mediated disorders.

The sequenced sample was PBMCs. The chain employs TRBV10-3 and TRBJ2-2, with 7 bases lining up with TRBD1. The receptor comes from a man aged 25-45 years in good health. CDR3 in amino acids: CASLPQGPITGELFF. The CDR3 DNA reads TGTGCCAGCCTCCCACAGGGGCCGATCACCGGGGAGCTGTTTTTT.